This T cell receptor beta chain was recovered during a study of technical replicates of blood from a few donors. Profiling relied on immunoSEQ multiplex PCR, and the TCRdb table lists in-frame clones only, not all of them. The data contain approximately 92,000 clones, 85% to 95% of them seen just once; the ten biggest clones take up around 0.3%. The table lists this clone with a count of one. Germline values: CDR1 MGHRA, CDR2 YSYEKL. V shed 4 bases and J 0 bases; nucleotides not matched to a gene: 2. The CDR3 totals 14 residues. Sequenced input: T cells isolated from PBMCs. The chain joins TRBV4-1 to TRBJ2-7; TRBD1 matches 8 bases. The clonotype was recovered from a human donor in good health. The CDR3 here is CASSRDRSSYEQYF. CDR3 sequence (DNA): TGCGCCAGCAGCCGGGACAGGAGCTCCTACGAGCAGTACTTC.